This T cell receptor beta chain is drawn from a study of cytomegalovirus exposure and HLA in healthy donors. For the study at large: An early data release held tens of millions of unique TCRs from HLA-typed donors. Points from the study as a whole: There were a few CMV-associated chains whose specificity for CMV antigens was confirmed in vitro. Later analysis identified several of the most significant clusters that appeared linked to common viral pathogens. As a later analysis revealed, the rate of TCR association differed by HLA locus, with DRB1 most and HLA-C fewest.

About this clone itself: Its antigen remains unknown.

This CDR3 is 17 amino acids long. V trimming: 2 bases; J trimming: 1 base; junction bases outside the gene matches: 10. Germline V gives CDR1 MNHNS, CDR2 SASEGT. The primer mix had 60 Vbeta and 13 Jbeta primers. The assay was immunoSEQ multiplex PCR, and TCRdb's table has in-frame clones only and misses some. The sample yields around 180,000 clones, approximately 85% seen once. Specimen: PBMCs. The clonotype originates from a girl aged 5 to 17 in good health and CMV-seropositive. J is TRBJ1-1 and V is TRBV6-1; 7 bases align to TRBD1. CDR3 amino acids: CASSELVRDRPNTEAFF. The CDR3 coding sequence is TGTGCCAGCAGTGAATTGGTCCGGGACAGACCGAACACTGAAGCTTTCTTT.